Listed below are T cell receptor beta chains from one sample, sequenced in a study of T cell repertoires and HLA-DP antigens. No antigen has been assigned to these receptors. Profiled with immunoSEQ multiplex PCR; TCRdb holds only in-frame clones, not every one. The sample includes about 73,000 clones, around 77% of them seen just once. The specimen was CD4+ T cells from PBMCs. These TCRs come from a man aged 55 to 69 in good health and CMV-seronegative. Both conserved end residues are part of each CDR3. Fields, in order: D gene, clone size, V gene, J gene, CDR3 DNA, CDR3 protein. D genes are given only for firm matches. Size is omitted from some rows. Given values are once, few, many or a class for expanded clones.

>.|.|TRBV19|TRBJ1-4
TGTGCCAGTAGTGGGCCGACGGGGGACACTAATGAAAAACTGTTTTTT
CASSGPTGDTNEKLFF
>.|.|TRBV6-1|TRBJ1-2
TGTGCCAGCAGTGAGCCGAACAGCTATGGCTACACCTTC
CASSEPNSYGYTF
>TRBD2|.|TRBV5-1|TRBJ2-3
TGCGCCAGCAGCCTAGGACTAGCGGGACGTAGCACAGATACGCAGTATTTT
CASSLGLAGRSTDTQYF
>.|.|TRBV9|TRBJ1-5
TGTGCCAGCAGCGTGTGGGGTAATCAGCCCCAGCATTTT
CASSVWGNQPQHF
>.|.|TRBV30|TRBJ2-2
TGTGCCTGGAGTGTAATGGTCACCGGGGAGCTGTTTTTT
CAWSVMVTGELFF
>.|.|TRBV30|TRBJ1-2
TGTGCCTGGAGTGTAGGCTCGGGGGGCTACACCTTC
CAWSVGSGGYTF
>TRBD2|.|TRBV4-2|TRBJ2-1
TGTGCCAGCAGCCAATCAGCGGGGGCCTACAATGAGCAGTTCTTC
CASSQSAGAYNEQFF
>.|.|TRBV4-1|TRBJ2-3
TGCGCCAGCAGCCAGAGGGACACCACAGATACGCAGTATTTT
CASSQRDTTDTQYF
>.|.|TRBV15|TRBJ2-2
TGTGCCACCAGCAGAGATGGAGCAGGGCCCAACACCGGGGAGCTGTTTTTT
CATSRDGAGPNTGELFF
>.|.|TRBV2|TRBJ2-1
TGTGCCAGCAGCCCGGGGAGGATTCGAGTGAACTACAATGAGCAGTTCTTC
CASSPGRIRVNYNEQFF
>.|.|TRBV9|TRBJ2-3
TGTGCCAGCAGCGTAGAAAGCACAGATACGCAGTATTTT
CASSVESTDTQYF
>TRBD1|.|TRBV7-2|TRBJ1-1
TGTGCCAGCAGCGAGGCTTACGGACAGGGCTCTGAAGCTTTCTTT
CASSEAYGQGSEAFF
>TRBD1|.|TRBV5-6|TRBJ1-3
TGTGCCAGCAGCACCAGGGACAGGCGATATTCTGGAAACACCATATATTTT
CASSTRDRRYSGNTIYF
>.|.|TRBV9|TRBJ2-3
TGTGCCAGCAGCGTAGATTCGGGGCGGCCCCCGGATACGCAGTATTTT
CASSVDSGRPPDTQYF
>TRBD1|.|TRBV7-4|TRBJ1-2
TGTGCCAGCAGCTTGGGGGGACAGGGAGGTAAGGGCTACACCTTC
CASSLGGQGGKGYTF
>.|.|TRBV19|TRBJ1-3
TGTGCCAGTAGTATAGGGGGCCTCTCTGGAAACACCATATATTTT
CASSIGGLSGNTIYF
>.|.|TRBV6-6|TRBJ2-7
TGTGCCAGCAGGCGAAGGGTCGGCCACGAGCAGTACTTC
CASRRRVGHEQYF
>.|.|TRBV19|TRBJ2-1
TGTGCCAGTAGTACGCAACTAGCTTCCTACAATGAGCAGTTCTTC
CASSTQLASYNEQFF
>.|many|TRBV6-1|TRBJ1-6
TGTGCCAGCAGTGAACTTGGAGGGCGCGGCCATTCACCCCTCCACTTT
CASSELGGRGHSPLHF
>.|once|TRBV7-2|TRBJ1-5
TGTGCCAGCAGCTTATACCCCCCCAGGACGGGAAGCAATCAGCCCCAGCATTTT
CASSLYPPRTGSNQPQHF
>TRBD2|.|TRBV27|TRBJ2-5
TGTGCCAGCAGAACAACGGGGGGACAAGAGACCCAGTACTTC
CASRTTGGQETQYF
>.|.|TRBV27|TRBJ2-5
TGTGCCAGCAGTTTATCGATGGCGGACCCAATTTTGGAGACCCAGTACTTC
CASSLSMADPILETQYF
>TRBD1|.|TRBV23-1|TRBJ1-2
TGCGCCAGCAGGCAGAAAATCCGGGACAGATGCCCAAAAATCTATGGCTACACCTTC
CASRQKIRDRCPKIYGYTF
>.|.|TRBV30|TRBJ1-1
TGTGCCTGGGGAGTCCTGAGGGGCACTGAAGCTTTCTTT
CAWGVLRGTEAFF
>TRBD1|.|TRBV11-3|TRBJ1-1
TGTGCCAGCAGCAACCGGGACAGGGCTTTCGGGGAAGCTTTCTTT
CASSNRDRAFGEAFF
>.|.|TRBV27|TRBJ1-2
TGTGCCAGTGCGGACAGACAGCTCTATGGCTACACCTTC
CASADRQLYGYTF
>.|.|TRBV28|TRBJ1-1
TGTGCCAGCAGTTTACCCGGACAGCTTAACACTGAAGCTTTCTTT
CASSLPGQLNTEAFF
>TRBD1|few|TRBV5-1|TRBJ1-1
TGCGCCAGCAGCTTGGGCACAGGGGGGAACACTGAAGCTTTCTTT
CASSLGTGGNTEAFF
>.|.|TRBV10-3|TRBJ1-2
TGTGCCATCAGTTCTCGGACAGACGTCTATGGCTACACCTTC
CAISSRTDVYGYTF
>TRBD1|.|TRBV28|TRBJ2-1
TGTGCCAGCAGCACAACAGGGGTTTCCTACAATGAGCAGTTCTTC
CASSTTGVSYNEQFF
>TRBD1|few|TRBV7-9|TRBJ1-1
TGTGCCAGCGTTGGACAGGGCCCCACTGAAGCTTTCTTT
CASVGQGPTEAFF
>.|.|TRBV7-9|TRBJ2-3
TGTGCCAGCAGTTCTTCTGGGGGGCGAGGGGCAGATACGCAGTATTTT
CASSSSGGRGADTQYF
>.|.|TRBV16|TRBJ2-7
TGTGCCAGCAGCCAACTGTCAGGGGTGGCCGAGCAGTACTTC
CASSQLSGVAEQYF
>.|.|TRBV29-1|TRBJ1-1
TGCAGCGTTGTTGACAGTTGGAACACTGAAGCTTTCTTT
CSVVDSWNTEAFF
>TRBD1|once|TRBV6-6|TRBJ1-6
TGTGCCAGCAGCCTATCCGGGACAGAAAATAATTCACCCCTCCACTTT
CASSLSGTENNSPLHF
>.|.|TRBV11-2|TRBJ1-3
TGTGCCAGCAGCTTCTCCCTAGGACCCTCTGGAAACACCATATATTTT
CASSFSLGPSGNTIYF
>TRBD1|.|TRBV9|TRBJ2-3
TGTGCCAGCAGCCCCCGGACAGGGGCAGAGGGGACAGATACGCAGTATTTT
CASSPRTGAEGTDTQYF
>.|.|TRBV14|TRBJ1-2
TGTGCCAGCAGCCAAGGAAGGGTCTATGGCTACACCTTC
CASSQGRVYGYTF
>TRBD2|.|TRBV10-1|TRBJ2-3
TGCGCCAGCAGCTCCAGGGCTAGCGGGGGGACAGATACGCAGTATTTT
CASSSRASGGTDTQYF
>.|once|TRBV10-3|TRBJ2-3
TGTGCCATCAGTGTTGGGCTCTCTGGCACAGATACGCAGTATTTT
CAISVGLSGTDTQYF
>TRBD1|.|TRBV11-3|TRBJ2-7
TGTGCCAGCAGCTCCGACAGGGGCCATAACGAGCAGTACTTC
CASSSDRGHNEQYF
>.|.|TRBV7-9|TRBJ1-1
TGTGCCAGCAGCTTTCAACAGCTGAACACTGAAGCTTTCTTT
CASSFQQLNTEAFF
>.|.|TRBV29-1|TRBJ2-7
TGCAGCGTTGAAGATAGGGCAGGGGGGTCCTACGAGCAGTACTTC
CSVEDRAGGSYEQYF
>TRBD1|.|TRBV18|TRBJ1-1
TGTGCCAGCTCACCCGGACAGGGGGTTTTGAACACTGAAGCTTTCTTT
CASSPGQGVLNTEAFF
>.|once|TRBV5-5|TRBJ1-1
TGTGCCAGCAGTTTCCCCCGGGGGAACACTGAAGCTTTCTTT
CASSFPRGNTEAFF
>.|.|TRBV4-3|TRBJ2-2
TGCGCCAGCAGCCAATCCCCAATCTCCGGGGAGCTGTTTTTT
CASSQSPISGELFF
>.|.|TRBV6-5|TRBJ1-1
TGTGCCAGCAGTTACCAGCGCAAGAACACTGAAGCTTTCTTT
CASSYQRKNTEAFF
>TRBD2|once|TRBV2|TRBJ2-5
TGTGCCAGCAGTGGACTAGCGGGAGGAGAGACCCAGTACTTC
CASSGLAGGETQYF
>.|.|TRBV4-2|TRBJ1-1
TGTGCCAGCAGCCAAGATTCGCGGCAGGGTGAAGCTTTCTTT
CASSQDSRQGEAFF
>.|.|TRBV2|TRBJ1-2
TGTGCCAGCAGTGAACAGGACCTGACTTATGGCTACACCTTC
CASSEQDLTYGYTF
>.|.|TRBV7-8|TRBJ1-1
TGTGCCAGCAGCTTAGCGGCCGGGGCCTCCTCAAAGGACCGTGAAGCTTTCTTT
CASSLAAGASSKDREAFF